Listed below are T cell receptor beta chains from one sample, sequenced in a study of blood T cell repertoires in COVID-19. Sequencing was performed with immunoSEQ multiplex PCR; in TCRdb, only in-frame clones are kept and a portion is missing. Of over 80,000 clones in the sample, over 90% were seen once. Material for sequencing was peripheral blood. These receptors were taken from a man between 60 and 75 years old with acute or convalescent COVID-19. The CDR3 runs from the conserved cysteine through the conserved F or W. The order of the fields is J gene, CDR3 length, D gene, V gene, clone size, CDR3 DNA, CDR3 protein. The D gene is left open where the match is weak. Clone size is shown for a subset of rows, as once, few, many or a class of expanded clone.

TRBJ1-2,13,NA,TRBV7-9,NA,TGTGCCAGCAGCCCGAGCACCCACTATGGCTACACCTTC,CASSPSTHYGYTF
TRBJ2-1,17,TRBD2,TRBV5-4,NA,TGTGCCAGCAGCCCCTCCATATCTAGCGGGAGTAAAAGTGAGCAGTTCTTC,CASSPSISSGSKSEQFF
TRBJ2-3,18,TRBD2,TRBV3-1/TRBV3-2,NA,TGTGCCAGCAGCCAATCGTTAGCGGGAGGCCCTAGCACAGATACGCAGTATTTT,CASSQSLAGGPSTDTQYF
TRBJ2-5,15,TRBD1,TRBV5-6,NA,TGTGCCAGCAGCTTATGGACAGGGGTACGGGAGACCCAGTACTTC,CASSLWTGVRETQYF
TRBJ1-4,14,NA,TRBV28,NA,TGTGCCAGCAGTACGACTACAGAGAATGAAAAACTGTTTTTT,CASSTTTENEKLFF
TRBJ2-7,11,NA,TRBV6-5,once,TGTGCCAGCTCCTACGCCTACGAGCAGTACTTC,CASSYAYEQYF
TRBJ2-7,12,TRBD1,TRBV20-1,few,TGCAGTGCTAGTCCCGGACAGGACGAGCAGTACTTC,CSASPGQDEQYF
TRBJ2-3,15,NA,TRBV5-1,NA,TGCGCCAGCAGCTTAGGAGGAACGAACACAGATACGCAGTATTTT,CASSLGGTNTDTQYF
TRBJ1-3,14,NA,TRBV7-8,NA,TGTGCCAGCAGCTTGGGGGGTCACGGAAACACCATATATTTT,CASSLGGHGNTIYF
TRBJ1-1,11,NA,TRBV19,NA,TGTGCCAGTACGAGCAGGACTGAAGCTTTCTTT,CASTSRTEAFF
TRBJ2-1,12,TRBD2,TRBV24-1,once,TGTGCCACCAGTAGGGCGGGAGATGAGCAGTTCTTC,CATSRAGDEQFF
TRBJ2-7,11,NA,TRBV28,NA,TGTGCCAGCAGCGTTCCCTACGAGCAGTACTTC,CASSVPYEQYF
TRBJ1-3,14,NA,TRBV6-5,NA,TGTGCCAGCAGTCCCGGTGAGGCTGGAAACACCATATATTTT,CASSPGEAGNTIYF
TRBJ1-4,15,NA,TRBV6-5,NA,TGTGCCAGCAGTCTCCGGGGAGACGCTGGGGAAAAACTGTTTTTT,CASSLRGDAGEKLFF
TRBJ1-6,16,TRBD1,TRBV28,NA,TGTGCCAGCAGACATTCCCCGGACAGGGTGGTTTCACCCCTCCACTTT,CASRHSPDRVVSPLHF
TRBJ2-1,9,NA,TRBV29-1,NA,TGCAGCGTTGACAGTGAGCAGTTCTTC,CSVDSEQFF
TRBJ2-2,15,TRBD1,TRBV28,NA,TGTGCCAGCAGTACCGGGACAGTCGACACCGGGGAGCTGTTTTTT,CASSTGTVDTGELFF
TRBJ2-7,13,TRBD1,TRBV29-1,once,TGCAGCGTACAACCCGGGACAGGGAACGAGCAGTACTTC,CSVQPGTGNEQYF